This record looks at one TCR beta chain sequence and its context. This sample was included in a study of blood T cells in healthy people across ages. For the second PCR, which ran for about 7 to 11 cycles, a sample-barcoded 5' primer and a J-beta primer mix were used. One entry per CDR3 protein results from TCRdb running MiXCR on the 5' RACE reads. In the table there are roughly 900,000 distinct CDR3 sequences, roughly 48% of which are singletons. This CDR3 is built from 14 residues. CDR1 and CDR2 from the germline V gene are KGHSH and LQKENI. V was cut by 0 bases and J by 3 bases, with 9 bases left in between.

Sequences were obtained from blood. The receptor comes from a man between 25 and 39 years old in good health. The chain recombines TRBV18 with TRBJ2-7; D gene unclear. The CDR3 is CASSPPNGDYEQYF. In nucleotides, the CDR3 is TGTGCCAGCTCACCACCCAACGGAGACTACGAGCAGTACTTC.